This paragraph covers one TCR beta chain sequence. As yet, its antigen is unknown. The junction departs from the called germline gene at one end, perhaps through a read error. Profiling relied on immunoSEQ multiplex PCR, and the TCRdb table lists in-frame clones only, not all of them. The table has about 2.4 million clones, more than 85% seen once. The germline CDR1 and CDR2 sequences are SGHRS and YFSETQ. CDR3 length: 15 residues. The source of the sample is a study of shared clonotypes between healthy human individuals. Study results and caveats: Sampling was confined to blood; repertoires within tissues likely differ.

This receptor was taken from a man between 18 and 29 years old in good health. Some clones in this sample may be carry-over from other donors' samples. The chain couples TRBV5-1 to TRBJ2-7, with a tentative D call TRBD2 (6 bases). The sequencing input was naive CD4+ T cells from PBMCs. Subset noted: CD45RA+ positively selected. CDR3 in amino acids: CASSLGGEGNPLQNF. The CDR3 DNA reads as TGCGCCAGCAGCTTGGGGGGGGAAGGGAACCCCCTACAGAACTTC.